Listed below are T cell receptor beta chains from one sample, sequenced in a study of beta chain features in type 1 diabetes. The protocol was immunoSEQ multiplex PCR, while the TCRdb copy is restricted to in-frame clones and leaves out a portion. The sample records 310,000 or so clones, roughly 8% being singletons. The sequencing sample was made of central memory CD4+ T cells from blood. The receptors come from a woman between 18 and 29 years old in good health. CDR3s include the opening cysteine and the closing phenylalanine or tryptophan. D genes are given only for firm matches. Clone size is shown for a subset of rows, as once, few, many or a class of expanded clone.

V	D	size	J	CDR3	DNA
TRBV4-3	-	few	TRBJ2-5	CASSQAPSRGSGAQYF	TGCGCCAGCAGCCAAGCCCCATCGAGGGGGAGCGGGGCCCAGTACTTC
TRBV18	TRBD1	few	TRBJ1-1	CASSAQGANTEAFF	TGTGCCAGCTCAGCACAGGGGGCCAACACTGAAGCTTTCTTT
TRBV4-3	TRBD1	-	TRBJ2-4	CASSQGRGTGGNIQYF	TGCGCCAGCAGCCAAGGGAGAGGGACAGGGGGAAACATTCAGTACTTC
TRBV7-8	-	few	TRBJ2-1	CASSLGTPAYNEQFF	TGTGCCAGCAGCTTGGGCACGCCCGCCTACAATGAGCAGTTCTTC
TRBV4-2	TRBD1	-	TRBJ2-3	CASSQVGQGTDTQYF	TGTGCCAGCAGCCAAGTGGGACAGGGCACAGATACGCAGTATTTT
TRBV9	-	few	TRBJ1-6	CASSPEGRINSPLHF	TGTGCCAGCAGCCCAGAGGGACGGATCAATTCACCCCTCCACTTT
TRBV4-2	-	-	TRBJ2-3	CASGGRRSGDTQYF	TGTGCCAGCGGGGGCCGGCGTAGCGGAGATACGCAGTATTTT
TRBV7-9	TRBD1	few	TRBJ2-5	CASSLGVRLGTEETQYF	TGTGCCAGCAGCTTAGGAGTACGGCTAGGGACAGAAGAGACCCAGTACTTC
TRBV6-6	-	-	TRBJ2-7	CASSTPDPSSREQYF	TGTGCCAGCAGCACTCCCGACCCTAGTTCCCGCGAGCAGTACTTC
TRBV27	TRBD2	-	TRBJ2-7	CASSFAWTSGISSYEQYF	TGTGCCAGCAGTTTCGCGTGGACTAGCGGGATTAGCTCCTACGAGCAGTACTTC
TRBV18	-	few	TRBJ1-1	CASSPMETMNTEAFF	TGTGCCAGCTCACCAATGGAGACCATGAACACTGAAGCTTTCTTT
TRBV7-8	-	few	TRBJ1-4	CASSLAWGRNEKLFF	TGTGCCAGCAGCTTAGCGTGGGGCAGGAATGAAAAACTGTTTTTT
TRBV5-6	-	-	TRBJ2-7	CASSWESSYEQYF	TGTGCCAGCAGTTGGGAGAGCTCCTACGAGCAGTACTTC
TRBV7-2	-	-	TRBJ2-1	CASSKPARRGNEQFF	TGTGCCAGCAGCAAACCGGCCCGAAGGGGCAATGAGCAGTTCTTC
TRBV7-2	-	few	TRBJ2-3	CASSLVGADTQYF	TGTGCCAGCAGCTTAGTGGGGGCGGATACGCAGTATTTT
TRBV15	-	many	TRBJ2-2	CATSRDTGGSGELFF	TGTGCCACCAGCAGAGACACAGGCGGATCCGGGGAGCTGTTTTTT
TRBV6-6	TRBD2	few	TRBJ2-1	CAIHPGLGIQNEQFF	TGTGCCATCCACCCGGGACTAGGAATTCAGAATGAGCAGTTCTTC